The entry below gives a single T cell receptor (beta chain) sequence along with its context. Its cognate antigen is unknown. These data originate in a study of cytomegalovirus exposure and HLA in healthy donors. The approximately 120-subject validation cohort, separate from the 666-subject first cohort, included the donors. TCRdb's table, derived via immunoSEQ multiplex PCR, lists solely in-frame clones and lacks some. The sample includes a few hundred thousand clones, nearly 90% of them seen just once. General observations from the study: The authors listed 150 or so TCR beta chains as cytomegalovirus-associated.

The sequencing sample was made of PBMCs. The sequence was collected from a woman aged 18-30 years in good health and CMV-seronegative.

In DNA, the CDR3 is TGTGCCAGCAGCTTCCTTAGCGGGGGGGCCTACGAGCAGTACTTC. This sequence encodes CASSFLSGGAYEQYF. The V and J genes are TRBV7-9 and TRBJ2-7, with TRBD2 matching 11 bases. Looked up from germline, CDR1 is SEHNR and CDR2 is FQNEAQ (reference sequence). V trimming: 3 bases; J trimming: 2 bases; junction bases outside the gene matches: 3. The CDR3 loop spans 15 amino acids.